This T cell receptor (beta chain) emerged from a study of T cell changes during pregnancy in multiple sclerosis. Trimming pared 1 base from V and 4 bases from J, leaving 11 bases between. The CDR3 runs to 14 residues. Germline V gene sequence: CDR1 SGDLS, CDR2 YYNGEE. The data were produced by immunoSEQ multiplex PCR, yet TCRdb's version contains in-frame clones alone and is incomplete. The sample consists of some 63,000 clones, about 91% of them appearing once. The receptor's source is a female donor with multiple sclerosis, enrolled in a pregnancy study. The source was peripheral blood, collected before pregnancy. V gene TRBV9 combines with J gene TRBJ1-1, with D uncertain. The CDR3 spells CASSVSATGTEAFF. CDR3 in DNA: TGTGCCAGCAGCGTAAGCGCGACTGGCACTGAAGCTTTCTTT.